Following are 4 T cell receptor beta chains from one sample sequenced in a study of beta chain features in type 1 diabetes. Isolated RNA was reverse transcribed in full, so expressed TCRB transcripts were sequenced. Clones were read by immunoSEQ multiplex PCR, and TCRdb kept only the in-frame ones, dropping some. Counted here are approximately 600,000 clones, 9.5% to 15% occurring once; the ten biggest clones make up 0.09% to 0.15%. General observations from the study: Across all four CD4+ subsets, people with type 1 diabetes showed modestly shorter TCRB CDR3s.

No antigen has been identified for these receptors. The sample was naive CD4+ T cells from blood. Source of these receptors: a man aged 25 to 40 with type 1 diabetes.

This clone was recorded a few times. This chain joins TRBV28 and TRBJ1-5; a possible D gene is TRBD1 (6 bases). CDR1 and CDR2 from the germline V gene are MDHEN and SYDVKM. V lost 3 bases, J lost 6 bases, and 15 bases lay in between. The CDR3 spans 15 residues. The CDR3 DNA is TGTGCCAGCAGTTTTCCTTCCCAGGGGAGTCAGCCCCAGCATTTT. As protein: CASSFPSQGSQPQHF.

This clone was detected only a few times. The V and J genes are TRBV9 and TRBJ2-7; the D gene is possibly TRBD2 (6 bases). Trimming left V 4 bases short and J 1 base short, with 15 bases between. Germline CDR1 reads SGDLS; CDR2 reads YYNGEE. The CDR3 sequence is 15 residues long. In DNA, the CDR3 is TGTGCCAGCAGCCCCTTAGGGACTGGATCCTACGAGCAGTACTTC. This sequence encodes CASSPLGTGSYEQYF.

V and J are TRBV7-2 and TRBJ2-7; no reliable D call. Germline V CDR1 and CDR2: SGHTA, FQGNSA. The CDR3 spans 14 residues. Trimming stripped 1 base from V and 3 bases from J, with 10 bases between. The CDR3 protein is CASSLVDGDYEQYF. DNA of the CDR3: TGTGCCAGCAGCTTAGTCGACGGAGACTACGAGCAGTACTTC.

The chain couples TRBV9 to TRBJ1-3, with D possibly matching TRBD1 (6 bases). The V and J ends lost 0 bases and 3 bases respectively, with 10 bases between them. The CDR3 has 15 residues. Germline CDR1 is SGDLS and CDR2 is YYNGEE. The CDR3, as DNA: TGTGCCAGCAGCGTAGCTTCAGGGGATGGAAACACCATATATTTT. Its protein is CASSVASGDGNTIYF.